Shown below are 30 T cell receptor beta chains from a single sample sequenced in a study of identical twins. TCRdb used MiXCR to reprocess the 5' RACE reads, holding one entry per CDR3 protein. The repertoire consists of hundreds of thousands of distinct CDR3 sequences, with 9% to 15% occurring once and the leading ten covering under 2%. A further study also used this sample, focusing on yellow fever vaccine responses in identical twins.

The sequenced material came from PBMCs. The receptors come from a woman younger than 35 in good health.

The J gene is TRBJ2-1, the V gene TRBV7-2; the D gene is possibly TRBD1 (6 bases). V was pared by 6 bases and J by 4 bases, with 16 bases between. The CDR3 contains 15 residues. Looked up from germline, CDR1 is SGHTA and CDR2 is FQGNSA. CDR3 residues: CASSSQGPPYNEQFF. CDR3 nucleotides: TGTGCCAGCAGTTCACAGGGCCCCCCATACAATGAGCAGTTCTTC.

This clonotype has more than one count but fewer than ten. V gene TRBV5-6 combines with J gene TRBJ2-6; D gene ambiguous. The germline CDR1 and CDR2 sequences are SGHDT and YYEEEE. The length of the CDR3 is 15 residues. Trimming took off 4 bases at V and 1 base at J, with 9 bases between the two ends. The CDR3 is CASSPSGSGANVLTF. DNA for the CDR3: TGTGCCAGCAGCCCTTCCGGGTCTGGGGCCAACGTCCTGACTTTC.

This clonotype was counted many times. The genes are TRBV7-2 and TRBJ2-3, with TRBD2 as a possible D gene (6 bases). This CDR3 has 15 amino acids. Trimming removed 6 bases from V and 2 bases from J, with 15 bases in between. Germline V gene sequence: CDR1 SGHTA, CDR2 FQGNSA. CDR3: CASRSKRAITDTQYF. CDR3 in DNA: TGTGCCAGCAGATCAAAGCGGGCGATCACAGATACGCAGTATTTT.

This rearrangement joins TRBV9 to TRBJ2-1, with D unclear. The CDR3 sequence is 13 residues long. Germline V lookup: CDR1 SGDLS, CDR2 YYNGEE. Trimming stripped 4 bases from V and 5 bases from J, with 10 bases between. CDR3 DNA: TGTGCCAGCAGCTCCCAACCTAACAATGAGCAGTTCTTC. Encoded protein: CASSSQPNNEQFF. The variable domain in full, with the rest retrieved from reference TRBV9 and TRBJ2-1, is DSGVTQTPKHLITATGQRVTLRCSPRSGDLSVYWYQQSLDQGLQFLIQYYNGEERAKGNILERFSAQQFPDLHSELNLSSLELGDSALYFCASSSQPNNEQFFGPGTRLTVL.

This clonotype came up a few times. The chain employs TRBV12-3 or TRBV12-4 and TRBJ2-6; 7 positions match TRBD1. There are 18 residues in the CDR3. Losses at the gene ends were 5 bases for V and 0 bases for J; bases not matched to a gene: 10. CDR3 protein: CASSNPRQGPSGANVLTF. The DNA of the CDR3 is TGTGCCAGCAGTAATCCGAGACAGGGCCCCTCTGGGGCCAACGTCCTGACTTTC.

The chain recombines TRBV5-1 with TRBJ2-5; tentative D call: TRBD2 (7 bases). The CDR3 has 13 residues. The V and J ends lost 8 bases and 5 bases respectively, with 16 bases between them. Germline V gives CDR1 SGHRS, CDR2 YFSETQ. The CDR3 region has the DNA TGCGCCAGTCCACCCAGGGGAGGGGAGACCCAGTACTTC. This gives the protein CASPPRGGETQYF.

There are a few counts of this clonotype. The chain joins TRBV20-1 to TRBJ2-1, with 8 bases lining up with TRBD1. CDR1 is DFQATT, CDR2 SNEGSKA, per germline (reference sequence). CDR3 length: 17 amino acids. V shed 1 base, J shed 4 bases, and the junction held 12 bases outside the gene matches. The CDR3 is CSARVGSRGLIYNEQFF. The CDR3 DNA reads TGCAGTGCTAGAGTAGGCAGCAGGGGGCTTATTTACAATGAGCAGTTCTTC.

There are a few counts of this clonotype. CDR3 in DNA: TGTGCCAGCAGCTTTGGGGGCAAACAGGTGGTTCGCAATGAGCAGTTCTTC. Its protein product is CASSFGGKQVVRNEQFF. The rearrangement joins TRBV11-2 to TRBJ2-1; tentatively, D is TRBD1 (6 bases). This CDR3 spans 17 amino acids. The V gene lost 3 bases and the J gene lost 6 bases, with 21 bases spanning the gap. Germline assignment: CDR1 SGHAT and CDR2 FQNNGV. Supplemented by reference TRBV11-2 and TRBJ2-1, the full variable domain reads EAGVAQSPRYKIIEKRQSVAFWCNPISGHATLYWYQQILGQGPKLLIQFQNNGVVDDSQLPKDRFSAERLKGVDSTLKIQPAKLEDSAVYLCASSFGGKQVVRNEQFFGPGTRLTVL.

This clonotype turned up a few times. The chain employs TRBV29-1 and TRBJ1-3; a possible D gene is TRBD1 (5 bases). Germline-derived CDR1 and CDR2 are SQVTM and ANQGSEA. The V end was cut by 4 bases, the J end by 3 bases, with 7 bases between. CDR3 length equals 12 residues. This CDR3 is CSVVDNGNTIYF. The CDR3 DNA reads TGCAGCGTTGTGGACAATGGAAACACCATATATTTT.

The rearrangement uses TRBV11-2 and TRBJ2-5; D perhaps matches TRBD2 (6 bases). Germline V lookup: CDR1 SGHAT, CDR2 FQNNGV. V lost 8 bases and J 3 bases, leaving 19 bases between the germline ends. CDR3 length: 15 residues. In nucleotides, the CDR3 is TGTGCCAGCCGGACTATAAGGGAACCTAAAGAGACCCAGTACTTC. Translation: CASRTIREPKETQYF.

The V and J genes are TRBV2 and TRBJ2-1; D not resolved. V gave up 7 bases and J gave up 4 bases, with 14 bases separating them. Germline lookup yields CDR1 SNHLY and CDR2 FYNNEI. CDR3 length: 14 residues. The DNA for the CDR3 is TGTGCCAGCAAACTGCGCACCTTTTACAATGAGCAGTTCTTC. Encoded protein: CASKLRTFYNEQFF.

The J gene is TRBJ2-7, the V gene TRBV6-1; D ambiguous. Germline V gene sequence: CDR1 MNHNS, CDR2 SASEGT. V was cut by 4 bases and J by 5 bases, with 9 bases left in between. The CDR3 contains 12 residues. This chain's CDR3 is CASSGTTHEQYV. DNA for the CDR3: TGTGCCAGCAGTGGAACAACCCACGAGCAGTACGTC.

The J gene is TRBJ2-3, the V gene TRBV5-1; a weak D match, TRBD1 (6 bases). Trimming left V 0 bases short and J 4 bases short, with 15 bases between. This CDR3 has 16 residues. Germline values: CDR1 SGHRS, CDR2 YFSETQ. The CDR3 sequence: CASSLADYRVADTQYF. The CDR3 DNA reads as TGCGCCAGCAGCTTGGCCGATTACAGGGTAGCAGATACGCAGTATTTT.

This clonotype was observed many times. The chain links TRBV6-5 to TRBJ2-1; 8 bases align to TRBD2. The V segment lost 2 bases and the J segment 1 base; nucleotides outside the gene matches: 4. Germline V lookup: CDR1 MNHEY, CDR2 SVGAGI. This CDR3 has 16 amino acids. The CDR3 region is CASSYRRGASYNEQFF. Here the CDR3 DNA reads TGTGCCAGCAGTTACCGGCGGGGGGCATCCTACAATGAGCAGTTCTTC.

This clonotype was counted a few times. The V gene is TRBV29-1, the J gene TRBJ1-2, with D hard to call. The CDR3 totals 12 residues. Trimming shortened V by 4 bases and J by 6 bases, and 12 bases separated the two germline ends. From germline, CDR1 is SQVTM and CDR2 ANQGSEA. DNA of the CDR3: TGCAGCGTTGTAATGTTGGAAGATGGCTACACCTTC. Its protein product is CSVVMLEDGYTF.

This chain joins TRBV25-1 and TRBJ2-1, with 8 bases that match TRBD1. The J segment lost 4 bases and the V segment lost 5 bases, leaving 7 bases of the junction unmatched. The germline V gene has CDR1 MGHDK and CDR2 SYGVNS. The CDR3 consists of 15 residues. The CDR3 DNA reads TGTGCCAGCAGTTACAGGGGGAAAACTTACAATGAGCAGTTCTTC. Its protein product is CASSYRGKTYNEQFF.

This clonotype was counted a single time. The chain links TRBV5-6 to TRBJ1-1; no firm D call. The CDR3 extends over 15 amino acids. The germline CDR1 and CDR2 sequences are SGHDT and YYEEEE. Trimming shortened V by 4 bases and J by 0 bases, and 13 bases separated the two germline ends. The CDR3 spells CASSLGWNMNTEAFF. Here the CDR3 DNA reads TGTGCCAGCAGCCTAGGGTGGAACATGAACACTGAAGCTTTCTTT. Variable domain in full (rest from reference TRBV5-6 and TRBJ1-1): DAGVTQSPTHLIKTRGQQVTLRCSPKSGHDTVSWYQQALGQGPQFIFQYYEEEERQRGNFPDRFSGHQFPNYSSELNVNALLLGDSALYLCASSLGWNMNTEAFFGQGTRLTVV.

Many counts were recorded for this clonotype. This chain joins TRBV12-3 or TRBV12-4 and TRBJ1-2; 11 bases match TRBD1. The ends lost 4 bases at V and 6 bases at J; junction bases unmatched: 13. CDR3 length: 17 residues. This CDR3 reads CASSSPGQGDIKDGYTF. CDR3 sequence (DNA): TGTGCCAGCAGTTCACCGGGACAGGGGGATATTAAAGATGGCTACACCTTC.

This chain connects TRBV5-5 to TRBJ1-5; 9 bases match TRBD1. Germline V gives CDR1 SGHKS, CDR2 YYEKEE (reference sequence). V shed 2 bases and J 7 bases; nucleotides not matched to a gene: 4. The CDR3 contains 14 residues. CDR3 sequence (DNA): TGTGCCAGCAGCTTTACAGGGGGCGAGCAGCCCCAGCATTTT. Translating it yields CASSFTGGEQPQHF.

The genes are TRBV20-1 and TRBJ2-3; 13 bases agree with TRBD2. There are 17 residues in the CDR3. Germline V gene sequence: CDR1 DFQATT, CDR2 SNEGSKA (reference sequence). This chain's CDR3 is CCVPGLAGAAFTDTQYF. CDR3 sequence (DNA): TGCTGTGTCCCCGGACTAGCGGGAGCTGCCTTCACAGATACGCAGTATTTT.

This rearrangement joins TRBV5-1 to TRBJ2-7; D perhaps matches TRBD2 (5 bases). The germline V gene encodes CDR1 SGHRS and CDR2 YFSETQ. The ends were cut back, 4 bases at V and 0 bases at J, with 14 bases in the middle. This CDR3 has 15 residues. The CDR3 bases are TGCGCCAGCAGCCCGGATGGGAGAAGCTCCTACGAGCAGTACTTC. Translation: CASSPDGRSSYEQYF.

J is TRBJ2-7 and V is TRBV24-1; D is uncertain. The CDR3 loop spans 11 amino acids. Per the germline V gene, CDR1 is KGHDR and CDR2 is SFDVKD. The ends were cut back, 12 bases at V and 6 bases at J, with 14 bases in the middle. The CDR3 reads CAPTVATEQYF. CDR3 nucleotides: TGTGCCCCCACCGTGGCGACCGAGCAGTACTTC.

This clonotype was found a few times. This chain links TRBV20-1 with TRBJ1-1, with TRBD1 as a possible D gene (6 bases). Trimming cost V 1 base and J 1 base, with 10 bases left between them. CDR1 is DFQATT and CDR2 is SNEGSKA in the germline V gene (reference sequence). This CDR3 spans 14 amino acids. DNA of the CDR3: TGCAGTGCTAGAGTGGGGGCGGGGAACACTGAAGCTTTCTTT. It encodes CSARVGAGNTEAFF.

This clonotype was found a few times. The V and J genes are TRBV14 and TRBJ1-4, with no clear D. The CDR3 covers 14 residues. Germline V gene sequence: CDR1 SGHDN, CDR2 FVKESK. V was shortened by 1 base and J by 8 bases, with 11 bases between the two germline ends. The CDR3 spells CASSQVYPSEKLFF. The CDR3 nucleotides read TGTGCCAGCAGCCAAGTTTATCCAAGCGAAAAACTGTTTTTT.

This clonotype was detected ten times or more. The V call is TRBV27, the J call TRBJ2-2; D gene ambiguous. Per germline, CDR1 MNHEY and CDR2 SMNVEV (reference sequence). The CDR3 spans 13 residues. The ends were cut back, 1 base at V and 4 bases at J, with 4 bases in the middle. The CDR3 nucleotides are TGTGCCAGCAGTTTATGGGCCACCGGGGAGCTGTTTTTT. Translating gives CASSLWATGELFF.

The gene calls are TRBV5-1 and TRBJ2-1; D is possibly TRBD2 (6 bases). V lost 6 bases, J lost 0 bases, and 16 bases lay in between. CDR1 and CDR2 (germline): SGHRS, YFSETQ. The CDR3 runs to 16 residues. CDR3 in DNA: TGCGCCAGCACACCAGCGGGTCACTCCTCCTACAATGAGCAGTTCTTC. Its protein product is CASTPAGHSSYNEQFF.

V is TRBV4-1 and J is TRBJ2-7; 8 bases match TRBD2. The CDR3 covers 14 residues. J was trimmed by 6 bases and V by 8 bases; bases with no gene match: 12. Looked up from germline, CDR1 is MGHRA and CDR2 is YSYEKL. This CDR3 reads CASRFSGSLGEQYF. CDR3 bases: TGCGCCAGCCGGTTCAGCGGGAGTCTGGGCGAGCAGTACTTC.

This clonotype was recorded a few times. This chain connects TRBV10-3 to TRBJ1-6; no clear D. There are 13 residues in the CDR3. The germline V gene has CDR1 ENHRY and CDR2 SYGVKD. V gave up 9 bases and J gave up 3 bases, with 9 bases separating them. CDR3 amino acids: CAMGKSYNSPLHF. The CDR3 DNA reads TGTGCCATGGGGAAGAGCTATAATTCACCCCTCCACTTT.

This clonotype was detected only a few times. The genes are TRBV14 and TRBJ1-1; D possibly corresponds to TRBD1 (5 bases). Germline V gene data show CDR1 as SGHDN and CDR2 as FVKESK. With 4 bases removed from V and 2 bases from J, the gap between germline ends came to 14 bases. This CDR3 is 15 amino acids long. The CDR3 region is CASSPIQGPNTEAFF. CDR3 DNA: TGTGCCAGCAGCCCAATTCAGGGACCTAACACTGAAGCTTTCTTT. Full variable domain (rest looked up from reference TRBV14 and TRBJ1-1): EAGVTQFPSHSVIEKGQTVTLRCDPISGHDNLYWYRRVMGKEIKFLLHFVKESKQDESGMPNNRFLAERTGGTYSTLKVQPAELEDSGVYFCASSPIQGPNTEAFFGQGTRLTVV.

CDR3 DNA sequence: TGTGCCAGCAGCTTAGCGGGGGCCCTCACAGATACGCAGTATTTT. Residues: CASSLAGALTDTQYF. The rearrangement links TRBV28 to TRBJ2-3; the match to TRBD2 covers 9 bases. The CDR3 is 15 residues long. Germline V lookup: CDR1 MDHEN, CDR2 SYDVKM. V gave up 6 bases and J gave up 2 bases; unmatched junction bases: 6. Variable domain in full (rest from reference TRBV28 and TRBJ2-3): DVKVTQSSRYLVKRTGEKVFLECVQDMDHENMFWYRQDPGLGLRLIYFSYDVKMKEKGDIPEGYSVSREKKERFSLILESASTNQTSMYLCASSLAGALTDTQYFGPGTRLTVL.